This T cell receptor (beta chain) was profiled in a study of control samples from healthy donors and cancer patients. Germline CDR1 reads SNHLY; CDR2 reads FYNNEI. The V end lost 8 bases, the J end lost 0 bases, and 5 bases lay between the germline ends. This CDR3 spans 12 amino acids. Worth noting for this clone: Other DNA sequences of this sample code for an identical CDR3.

Generated by immunoSEQ multiplex PCR, the TCRdb table keeps only in-frame clones and is missing some. The sample includes more than 100,000 clones, 75% to 95% of them seen just once. The rearrangement links TRBV2 to TRBJ1-3; D gene unclear. The receptor comes from a man aged 18 to 29 in good health. Sample: blood. The CDR3 DNA follows: TGTGCCAGCGGGAGCTCTGGAAACACCATATATTTT. As protein: CASGSSGNTIYF.